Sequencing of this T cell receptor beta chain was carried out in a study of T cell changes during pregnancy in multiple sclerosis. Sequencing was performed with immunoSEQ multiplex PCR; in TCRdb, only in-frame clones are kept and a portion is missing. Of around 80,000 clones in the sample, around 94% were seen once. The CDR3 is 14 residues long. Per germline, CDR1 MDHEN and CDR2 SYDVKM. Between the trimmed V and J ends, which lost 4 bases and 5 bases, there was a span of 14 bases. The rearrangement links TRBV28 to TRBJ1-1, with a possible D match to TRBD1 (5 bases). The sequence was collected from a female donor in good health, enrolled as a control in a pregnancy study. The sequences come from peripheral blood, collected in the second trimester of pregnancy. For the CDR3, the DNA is TGTGCCAGCAGTTCCCGGGGGGGGTGGACTGAAGCTTTCTTT. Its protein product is CASSSRGGWTEAFF.